This is a list of T cell receptor beta chains from one sample in a study of T cells in Graves' hyperthyroidism and ophthalmopathy. TCRdb re-called the multiplex PCR reads with MiXCR, one entry per CDR3 protein. The sample has about 400,000 distinct CDR3 sequences, roughly 14% seen once. The material sequenced was blood. These receptor sequences come from a woman aged 25 to 39 with Graves' ophthalmopathy. The CDR3 runs from the conserved cysteine through the conserved F or W. D genes are given only for firm matches. Only part of the rows carry a size: once, few, many, or a class if the clone is expanded.

TRBJ2-7,TRBV28,NA,NA,TGTGCCAGCAGTGAAAAGTCCTACGAGCAGTACTTC,CASSEKSYEQYF
TRBJ1-2,TRBV9,NA,NA,TGTGCCAGCAGTTCGGGGCGAACCTTCTATGGCTACACCTTC,CASSSGRTFYGYTF
TRBJ2-1,TRBV24-1,TRBD2,NA,TGTGCCACCAGTGTAGCGGGGGGCCTTGGCGATGAGCAGTTCTTC,CATSVAGGLGDEQFF
TRBJ2-7,TRBV19,NA,few,TGTGCCAGCAGGACGGATACTGCAACCTACGAGCAGTACTTC,CASRTDTATYEQYF
TRBJ1-1,TRBV18,TRBD1,NA,TGTGCCAGCTCAGGAGGGACAGAGAACACTGAAGCTTTCTTT,CASSGGTENTEAFF
TRBJ1-1,TRBV18,NA,many,TGTGCCAGCTCACCAGAATCAACAGGGTTGGGCACTGAAGCTTTCTTT,CASSPESTGLGTEAFF
TRBJ1-3,TRBV19,NA,few,TGTGCCAGTACCTCGGGGAGGGGCCACTCTGGAAACACCATATATTTT,CASTSGRGHSGNTIYF
TRBJ2-2,TRBV12-3/TRBV12-4,TRBD2,many,TGTGCCAGCAGCCCAGGGCGTCTAGCGGGGACCGGGGAGCTGTTTTTT,CASSPGRLAGTGELFF
TRBJ2-2,TRBV20-1,NA,many,TGCAGTGCTCTCTACTCCGGACCGAACACCGGGGAGCTGTTTTTT,CSALYSGPNTGELFF
TRBJ1-4,TRBV15,NA,many,TGTGCCACCAGCCGAGAACGGCAGGCTAATGAAAAACTGTTTTTT,CATSRERQANEKLFF
TRBJ2-1,TRBV6-1,TRBD2,many,TGTGCCAGCAGTCGAGCGGGGGGCAATGAGCAGTTCTTC,CASSRAGGNEQFF
TRBJ2-2,TRBV2,TRBD1,many,TGTGCCAGCAGACCGGGACAGGGCTCCGGGGAGCTGTTTTTT,CASRPGQGSGELFF
TRBJ1-2,TRBV12-3/TRBV12-4,NA,many,TGTGCCAGCAGTTTACTGGGCCCTAACTATGGCTACACCTTC,CASSLLGPNYGYTF
TRBJ2-7,TRBV12-3/TRBV12-4,NA,many,TGTGCCAGCAGTTTCTCTACCCGGGACGAGCAGTACTTC,CASSFSTRDEQYF
TRBJ2-3,TRBV5-1,NA,many,TGCGCCAGCAGCTTGGAGGGACCCAACTCAGATACGCAGTATTTT,CASSLEGPNSDTQYF
TRBJ2-7,TRBV11-2,NA,many,TGTGCCAGCAGCCCTCGGGACGGTTACTACGAGCAGTACTTC,CASSPRDGYYEQYF
TRBJ1-1,TRBV4-1,NA,many,TGCGCCAGCAGCCAAGAAGGCAAGGGGATCACTGAAGCTTTCTTT,CASSQEGKGITEAFF
TRBJ1-5,TRBV24-1,TRBD1,NA,TGTGCCACCAGCAAGGGGGCCGGCCAGCCCCAGCATTTT,CATSKGAGQPQHF
TRBJ1-1,TRBV28,NA,many,TGTGCCAGCAGTCTGTCCGGGTCATACCCCATGAACACTGAAGCTTTCTTT,CASSLSGSYPMNTEAFF
TRBJ1-4,TRBV11-3,TRBD1,NA,TGTGCCAGCAGCCTCGGACAGGGTTGGGAAAAACTGTTTTTT,CASSLGQGWEKLFF
TRBJ2-3,TRBV20-1,NA,NA,TGCAGTGGGGGTACAGATACGCAGTATTTT,CSGGTDTQYF
TRBJ2-3,TRBV19,NA,many,TGTGCCAGTAGTAGAAGATTTGGCACAGATACGCAGTATTTT,CASSRRFGTDTQYF
TRBJ1-2,TRBV29-1,NA,few,TGCAGCGTTGAAGGGGGGCAGGGATCCAGGGTGTATGGCTACACCTTC,CSVEGGQGSRVYGYTF